This paragraph reports one TCR beta chain. These data come from a study of blood T cell repertoires in COVID-19. Across the whole study: From the United States, Italy and Spain came samples of acute and convalescent COVID-19. T cells, B-cell-depleted T cells, or PBMCs provided the cDNA or gDNA that served as material.

In the source study's methods: Amplification of reference gene primers was used by the study to estimate nucleated cell counts. Repertoires were generated with immunoSEQ multiplex PCR, while TCRdb's copy carries only in-frame clones and drops some. The V and J calls and clone size are taken from that table; D and trimming were inferred from the DNA. The table includes 150,000 to 200,000 clones, about 84% detected once. CDR3 length equals 13 residues. Per the germline V gene, CDR1 is LNHDA and CDR2 is SQIVND (reference sequence). V gave up 6 bases and J gave up 9 bases; unmatched junction bases: 8. Sequenced: peripheral blood. V and J are TRBV19 and TRBJ1-1; 9 bases line up with TRBD1. This clonotype originated in a woman aged 25 to 39 with acute or convalescent COVID-19. The CDR3 here is CASRPGQGGKAFF. The DNA of the CDR3 is TGTGCCAGTAGGCCGGGACAGGGAGGAAAAGCTTTCTTT. The full variable domain, completed using reference TRBV19 and TRBJ1-1, is DGGITQSPKYLFRKEGQNVTLSCEQNLNHDAMYWYRQDPGQGLRLIYYSQIVNDFQKGDIAEGYSVSREKKESFPLTVTSAQKNPTAFYLCASRPGQGGKAFFGQGTRLTVV.